These 19 T cell receptor beta chains were all obtained from the same sample, sequenced in a study of early T cells in non-severe SARS-CoV-2 infection. From the 5' RACE reads, TCRdb called clonotypes with MiXCR, one entry per CDR3 protein. The table has some 120,000 distinct CDR3 sequences, under 15% seen once; the top ten hold 20% to 25%. Sequencing was done on a sample of whole blood. The origin of the receptors is an adult who was a healthcare worker with PCR-confirmed SARS-CoV-2 infection or an uninfected control (not recorded which).

This clonotype has more than one count but fewer than ten. The chain combines TRBV5-1 with TRBJ2-7; D uncertain. The ends were cut back, 0 bases at V and 2 bases at J, with 12 bases in the middle. The CDR3 has 15 residues. The germline CDR1 and CDR2 sequences are SGHRS and YFSETQ. The CDR3 sequence is CASSLEPSHPYEQYF. The CDR3 nucleotides read TGCGCCAGCAGCTTGGAACCTTCACATCCCTACGAGCAGTACTTC.

The V and J genes are TRBV7-3 and TRBJ2-2, with D possibly matching TRBD1 (6 bases). The CDR3 is 14 amino acids. Between the trimmed V and J ends, which lost 5 bases and 7 bases, there was a span of 14 bases. CDR1 is SGHTA and CDR2 is FQGTGA in the germline V gene. The CDR3 bases are TGTGCCAGCAGCCCGAACACAGGGCACGGGGAGCTGTTTTTT. The encoded protein is CASSPNTGHGELFF.

The chain has TRBV12-3 or TRBV12-4 and TRBJ1-5, with no clear D. The V and J ends lost 4 bases and 2 bases respectively, with 12 bases between them. The length of the CDR3 is 15 residues. CDR3 nucleotide sequence: TGTGCCAGCAGTTCCAGATGGACCCGCAATCAGCCCCAGCATTTT. This translates into CASSSRWTRNQPQHF.

J is TRBJ2-7 and V is TRBV5-1; 13 bases align to TRBD2. The CDR3 sequence is 15 residues long. Per germline, CDR1 SGHRS and CDR2 YFSETQ. V was pared by 4 bases and J by 6 bases, with 7 bases of the junction left unmatched. The CDR3, as DNA: TGCGCCAGCAGCCCCGGACTAGCGGGGGCGATCGAGCAGTACTTC. Translating gives CASSPGLAGAIEQYF.

This clonotype appeared many times. This sequence joins TRBV9 and TRBJ1-3, with D unresolved. Trimming stripped 4 bases from V and 0 bases from J, with 11 bases between. Germline V CDR1 and CDR2: SGDLS, YYNGEE. The CDR3 extends over 15 amino acids. The CDR3 loop is CASSPRSYSGNTIYF. The CDR3 nucleotides are TGTGCCAGCAGCCCCAGATCGTACTCTGGAAACACCATATATTTT.

This clonotype was seen a handful of times. The chain has TRBV27 and TRBJ2-3; D unclear. Trimming cost V 6 bases and J 3 bases, with 22 bases left between them. The CDR3 covers 17 residues. From germline, CDR1 is MNHEY and CDR2 SMNVEV (reference sequence). In nucleotides, the CDR3 is TGTGCCAGCAGACCGTACGCTGGCTCCGGTTGGACAGATACGCAGTATTTT. It specifies CASRPYAGSGWTDTQYF.

The table lists this clonotype with many counts. The gene calls are TRBV5-1 and TRBJ1-5; the D gene is possibly TRBD1 (5 bases). The CDR3 is 13 residues long. CDR1 is SGHRS and CDR2 is YFSETQ in the germline V gene. Between the trimmed V and J ends, which lost 0 bases and 9 bases, there was a span of 10 bases. The CDR3 region is CASSLEGDLPQHF. CDR3 coding DNA: TGCGCCAGCAGCTTGGAAGGGGATCTGCCCCAGCATTTT.

The sample holds a few counts of this clonotype. The V and J genes are TRBV12-3 or TRBV12-4 and TRBJ1-2, with D perhaps TRBD1 (6 bases). The CDR3 spans 13 residues. Trimming left V 2 bases short and J 6 bases short, with 10 bases between. CDR3 amino acids: CASSLNREDGYTF. DNA for the CDR3: TGTGCCAGCAGTTTAAACAGGGAAGATGGCTACACCTTC.

This clonotype was found a few times. V usage is TRBV4-1 and J usage is TRBJ1-6; D remains ambiguous. CDR3 size: 15 residues. Trimming took off 0 bases at V and 9 bases at J, with 12 bases between the two ends. Germline V gives CDR1 MGHRA, CDR2 YSYEKL. The CDR3 reads CASSQDWQEFSPLHF. The CDR3 DNA reads as TGCGCCAGCAGCCAAGACTGGCAGGAGTTTTCACCCCTCCACTTT.

This clonotype was picked up a small number of times. This chain connects TRBV7-3 to TRBJ1-1; 9 nucleotides match TRBD1. CDR3 length: 12 residues. Germline V gives CDR1 SGHTA, CDR2 FQGTGA. V lost 5 bases and J lost 9; bases outside the gene matches: 4. The CDR3: CASSPYRGQAFF. The DNA for the CDR3 is TGTGCCAGCAGCCCATACAGGGGGCAAGCTTTCTTT.

V is TRBV3-1 and J is TRBJ1-6, with D unclear. Germline V lookup: CDR1 LGHDT, CDR2 YNNKEL (reference sequence). V lost 2 bases to trimming and J lost 8 bases, with 7 bases between them. This CDR3 is 13 amino acids long. The CDR3 DNA follows: TGTGCCAGCAGCCAATATAAAGATTCACCCCTCCACTTT. Translation: CASSQYKDSPLHF.

The table lists this clonotype with many counts. V usage is TRBV19 and J usage is TRBJ2-5; no definite D call. The V and J ends lost 4 bases and 8 bases respectively, with 14 bases between them. The germline V gene encodes CDR1 LNHDA and CDR2 SQIVND (reference sequence). The CDR3 loop spans 13 amino acids. In DNA, the CDR3 is TGTGCCAGTAGTACCCAACAATCCAGTACCCAGTACTTC. Amino acids: CASSTQQSSTQYF. The variable domain in full, completed from reference TRBV19 and TRBJ2-5, reads DGGITQSPKYLFRKEGQNVTLSCEQNLNHDAMYWYRQDPGQGLRLIYYSQIVNDFQKGDIAEGYSVSREKKESFPLTVTSAQKNPTAFYLCASSTQQSSTQYFGPGTRLLVL.

This clonotype turned up a few times. The gene calls are TRBV29-1 and TRBJ2-5; D is uncertain. V was pared by 4 bases and J by 4 bases, with 7 bases between. Germline values: CDR1 SQVTM, CDR2 ANQGSEA. The CDR3 runs 11 residues. This CDR3 reads CSVVVGETQYF. The DNA for the CDR3 is TGCAGCGTTGTAGTCGGAGAGACCCAGTACTTC.

This chain joins TRBV12-3 or TRBV12-4 and TRBJ2-5; D is unresolved. The CDR3 sequence is 13 residues long. Trimming took 7 bases from V and 5 from J, leaving 14 bases between them. In nucleotides, the CDR3 is TGTGCCAGCACCCGCTCCCCGCTGGAGACCCAGTACTTC. It encodes CASTRSPLETQYF.

This clonotype was seen more than once but under ten times. The CDR3 is CASSYQGFSYEQYF. The DNA of the CDR3 is TGTGCCAGCAGTTATCAGGGGTTCTCCTACGAGCAGTACTTC. The chain couples TRBV28 to TRBJ2-7; a weak D match, TRBD1 (6 bases). The CDR3 is 14 amino acids. Germline assignment: CDR1 MDHEN and CDR2 SYDVKM. V shed 4 bases and J shed 0 bases, with 10 bases lying between them.

This chain links TRBV7-9 with TRBJ2-5, with D uncertain. In germline, CDR1 is SEHNR, CDR2 FQNEAQ (reference sequence). The CDR3 extends over 16 amino acids. With 0 bases removed from V and 5 bases from J, the gap between germline ends came to 16 bases. In nucleotides, the CDR3 is TGTGCCAGCAGCTTAGCGCCCTCCGGCCAGCCGGAGACCCAGTACTTC. Translation: CASSLAPSGQPETQYF.

This chain joins TRBV7-6 and TRBJ2-7; a weak D match, TRBD1 (6 bases). From germline, CDR1 is SGHVS and CDR2 FNYEAQ. This CDR3 region has 15 residues. V lost 0 bases to trimming and J lost 6 bases, with 15 bases between them. CDR3 in amino acids: CASSLASQGKVEQYF. CDR3 bases: TGTGCCAGCAGCTTAGCTTCACAGGGAAAGGTCGAGCAGTACTTC.

Many counts were recorded for this clonotype. The chain links TRBV29-1 to TRBJ1-1, with D maybe TRBD1 (5 bases). The CDR3 has 13 amino acids. The germline V gene encodes CDR1 SQVTM and CDR2 ANQGSEA. V lost 7 bases to trimming and J lost 9 bases, with 21 bases between them. This CDR3 reads CSGMTGTVPQAFF. CDR3 sequence (DNA): TGCAGCGGAATGACCGGGACGGTCCCTCAAGCTTTCTTT.

This chain connects TRBV5-1 to TRBJ2-1; 7 bases line up with TRBD2. The germline V gene encodes CDR1 SGHRS and CDR2 YFSETQ. Trimming at V came to 4 bases and at J to 1 base, leaving 2 bases not matched to a gene. CDR3 length: 14 residues. The CDR3: CASSREGSYNEQFF. The CDR3 nucleotides are TGCGCCAGCAGCAGGGAGGGGTCCTACAATGAGCAGTTCTTC.